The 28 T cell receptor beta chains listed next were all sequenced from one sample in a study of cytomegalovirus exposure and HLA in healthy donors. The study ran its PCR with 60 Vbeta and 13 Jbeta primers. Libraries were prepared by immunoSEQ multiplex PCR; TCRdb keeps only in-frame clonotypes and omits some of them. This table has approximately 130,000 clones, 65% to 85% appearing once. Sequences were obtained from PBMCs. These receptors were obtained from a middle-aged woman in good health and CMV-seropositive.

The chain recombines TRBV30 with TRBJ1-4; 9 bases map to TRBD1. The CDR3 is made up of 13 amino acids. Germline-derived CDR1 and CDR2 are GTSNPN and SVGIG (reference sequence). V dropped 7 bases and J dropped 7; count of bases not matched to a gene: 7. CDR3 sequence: CAFDRGTGEKLFF. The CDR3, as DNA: TGTGCCTTCGACAGGGGGACGGGTGAAAAACTGTTTTTT. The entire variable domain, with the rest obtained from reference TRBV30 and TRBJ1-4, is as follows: SQTIHQWPATLVQPVGSPLSLECTVEGTSNPNLYWYRQAAGRGLQLLFYSVGIGQISSEVPQNLSASRPQDRQFILSSKKLLLSDSGFYLCAFDRGTGEKLFFGSGTQLSVL.

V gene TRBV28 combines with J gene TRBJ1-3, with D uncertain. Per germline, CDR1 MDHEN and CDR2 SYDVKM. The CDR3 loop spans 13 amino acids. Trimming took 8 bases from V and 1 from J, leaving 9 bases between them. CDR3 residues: CASELNSGNTIYF. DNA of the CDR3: TGTGCCAGCGAGCTGAATTCTGGAAACACCATATATTTT. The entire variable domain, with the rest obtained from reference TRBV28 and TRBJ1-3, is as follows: DVKVTQSSRYLVKRTGEKVFLECVQDMDHENMFWYRQDPGLGLRLIYFSYDVKMKEKGDIPEGYSVSREKKERFSLILESASTNQTSMYLCASELNSGNTIYFGEGSWLTVV.

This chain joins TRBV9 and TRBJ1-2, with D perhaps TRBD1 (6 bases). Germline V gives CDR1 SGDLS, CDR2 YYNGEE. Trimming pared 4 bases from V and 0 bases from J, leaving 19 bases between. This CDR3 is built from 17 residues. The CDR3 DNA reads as TGTGCCAGCAGCTCTCGGACAGACAGTAACGCTAACTATGGCTACACCTTC. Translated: CASSSRTDSNANYGYTF.

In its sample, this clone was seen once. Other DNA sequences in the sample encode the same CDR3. CDR3 in amino acids: CASRGQGDTGELFF. CDR3 nucleotide sequence: TGTGCCAGCAGGGGACAGGGCGACACCGGGGAGCTGTTTTTT. This chain links TRBV25-1 with TRBJ2-2, with TRBD1 matching over 9 bases. J lost 3 bases, V lost 6 bases, and 2 bases had no gene match. The germline gives CDR1 MGHDK, CDR2 SYGVNS. This CDR3 is 14 amino acids long.

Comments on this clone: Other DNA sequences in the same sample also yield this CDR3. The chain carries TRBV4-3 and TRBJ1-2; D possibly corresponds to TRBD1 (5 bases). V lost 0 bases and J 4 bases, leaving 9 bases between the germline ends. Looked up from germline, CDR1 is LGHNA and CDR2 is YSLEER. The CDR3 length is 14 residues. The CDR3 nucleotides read TGCGCCAGCAGCCAAGATCGGGGGAGCTATGGCTACACCTTC. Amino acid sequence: CASSQDRGSYGYTF.

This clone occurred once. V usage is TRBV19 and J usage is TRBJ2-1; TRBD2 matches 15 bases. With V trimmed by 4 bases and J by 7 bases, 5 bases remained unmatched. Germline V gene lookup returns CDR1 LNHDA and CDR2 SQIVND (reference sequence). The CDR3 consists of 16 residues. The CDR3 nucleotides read TGTGCCAGTAGTAGGACTAGCGGGAGGGCCGGGAATGAGCAGTTCTTC. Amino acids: CASSRTSGRAGNEQFF.

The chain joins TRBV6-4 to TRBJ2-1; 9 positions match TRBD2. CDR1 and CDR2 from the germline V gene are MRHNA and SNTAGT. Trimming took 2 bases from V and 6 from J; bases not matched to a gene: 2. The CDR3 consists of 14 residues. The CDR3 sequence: CASSDGLASNEQFF. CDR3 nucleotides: TGTGCCAGCAGTGACGGACTAGCGTCCAATGAGCAGTTCTTC.

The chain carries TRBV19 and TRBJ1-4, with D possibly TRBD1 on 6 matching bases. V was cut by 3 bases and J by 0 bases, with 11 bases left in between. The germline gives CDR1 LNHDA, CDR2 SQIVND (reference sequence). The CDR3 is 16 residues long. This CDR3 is CASSMTGVATNEKLFF. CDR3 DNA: TGTGCCAGTAGTATGACAGGCGTTGCAACTAATGAAAAACTGTTTTTT.

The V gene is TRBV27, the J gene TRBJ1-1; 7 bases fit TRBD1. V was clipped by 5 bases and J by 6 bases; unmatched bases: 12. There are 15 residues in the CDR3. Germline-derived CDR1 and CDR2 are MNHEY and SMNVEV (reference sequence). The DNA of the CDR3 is TGTGCCAGCAGTCCCGATCAGGGGGTGCTAGCTGAAGCTTTCTTT. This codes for CASSPDQGVLAEAFF.

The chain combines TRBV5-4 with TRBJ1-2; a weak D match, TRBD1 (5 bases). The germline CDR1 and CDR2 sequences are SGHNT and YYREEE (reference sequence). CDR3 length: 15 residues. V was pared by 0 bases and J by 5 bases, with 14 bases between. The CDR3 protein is CASSLGAGQGYGYTF. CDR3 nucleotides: TGTGCCAGCAGCTTGGGGGCGGGGCAGGGATATGGCTACACCTTC.

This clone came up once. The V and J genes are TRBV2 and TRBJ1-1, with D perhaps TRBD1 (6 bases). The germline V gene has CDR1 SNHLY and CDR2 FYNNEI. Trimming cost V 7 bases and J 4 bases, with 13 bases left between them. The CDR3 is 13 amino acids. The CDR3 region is CASTMGAATEAFF. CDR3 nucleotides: TGTGCCAGCACTATGGGGGCGGCCACTGAAGCTTTCTTT.

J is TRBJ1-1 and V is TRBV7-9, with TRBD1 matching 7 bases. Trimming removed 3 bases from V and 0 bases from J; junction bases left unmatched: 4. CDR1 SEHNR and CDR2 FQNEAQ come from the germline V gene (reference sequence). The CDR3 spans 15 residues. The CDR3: CASSFQDRLNTEAFF. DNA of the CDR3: TGTGCCAGCAGCTTCCAGGACAGGTTGAACACTGAAGCTTTCTTT.

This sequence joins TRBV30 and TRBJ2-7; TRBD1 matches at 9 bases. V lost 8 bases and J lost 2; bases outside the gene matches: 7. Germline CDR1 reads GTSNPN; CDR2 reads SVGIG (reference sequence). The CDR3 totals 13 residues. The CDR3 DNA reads TGTGCCACCACCGGGACAGGGACCTACGAGCAGTACTTC. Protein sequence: CATTGTGTYEQYF.

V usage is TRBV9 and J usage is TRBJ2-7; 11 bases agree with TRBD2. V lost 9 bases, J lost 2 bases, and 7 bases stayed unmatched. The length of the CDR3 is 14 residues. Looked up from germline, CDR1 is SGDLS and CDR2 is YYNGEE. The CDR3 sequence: CANVAGGPTYEQYF. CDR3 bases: TGTGCCAACGTAGCGGGAGGGCCTACCTACGAGCAGTACTTC.

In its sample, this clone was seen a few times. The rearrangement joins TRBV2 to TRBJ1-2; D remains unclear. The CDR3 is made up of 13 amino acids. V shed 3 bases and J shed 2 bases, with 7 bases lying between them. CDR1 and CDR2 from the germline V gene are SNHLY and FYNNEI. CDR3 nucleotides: TGTGCCAGCAGTGATGGCAGAAACTATGGCTACACCTTC. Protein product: CASSDGRNYGYTF.

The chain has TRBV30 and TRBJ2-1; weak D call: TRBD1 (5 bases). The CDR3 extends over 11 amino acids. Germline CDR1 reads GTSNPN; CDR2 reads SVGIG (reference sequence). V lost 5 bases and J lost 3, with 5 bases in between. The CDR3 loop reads CAWDSYNEQFF. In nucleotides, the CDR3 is TGTGCCTGGGACAGCTACAATGAGCAGTTCTTC.

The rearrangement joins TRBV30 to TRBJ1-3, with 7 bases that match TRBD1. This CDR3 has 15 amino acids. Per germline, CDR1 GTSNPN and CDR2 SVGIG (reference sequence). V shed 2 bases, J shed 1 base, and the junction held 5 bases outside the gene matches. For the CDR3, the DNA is TGTGCCTGGAGTCAATCAGGGGGATCTGGAAACACCATATATTTT. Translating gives CAWSQSGGSGNTIYF.

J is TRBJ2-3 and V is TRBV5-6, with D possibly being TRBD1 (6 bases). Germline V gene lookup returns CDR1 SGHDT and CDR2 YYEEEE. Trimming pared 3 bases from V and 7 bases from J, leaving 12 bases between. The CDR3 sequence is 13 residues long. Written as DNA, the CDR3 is TGTGCCAGCAGCTATACAGGGTCGTATACGCAGTATTTT. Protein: CASSYTGSYTQYF.

This CDR3 reads CASSDDRANQPQHF. For the CDR3, the DNA is TGTGCCAGCAGTGACGACAGGGCCAATCAGCCCCAGCATTTT. J is TRBJ1-5 and V is TRBV2; TRBD1 aligns across 7 bases. The J segment lost 3 bases and the V segment lost 3 bases, leaving 2 bases of the junction unmatched. Germline V lookup: CDR1 SNHLY, CDR2 FYNNEI. CDR3 length: 14 amino acids.

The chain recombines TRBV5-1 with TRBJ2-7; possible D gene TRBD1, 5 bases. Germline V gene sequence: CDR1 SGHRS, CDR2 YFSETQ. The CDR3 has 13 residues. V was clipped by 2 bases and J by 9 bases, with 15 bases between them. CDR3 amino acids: CASSFPDSLVQYF. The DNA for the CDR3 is TGCGCCAGCAGCTTCCCCGACAGTCTTGTGCAGTACTTC. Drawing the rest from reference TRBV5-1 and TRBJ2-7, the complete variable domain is KAGVTQTPRYLIKTRGQQVTLSCSPISGHRSVSWYQQTPGQGLQFLFEYFSETQRNKGNFPGRFSGRQFSNSRSEMNVSTLELGDSALYLCASSFPDSLVQYFGPGTRLTVT.

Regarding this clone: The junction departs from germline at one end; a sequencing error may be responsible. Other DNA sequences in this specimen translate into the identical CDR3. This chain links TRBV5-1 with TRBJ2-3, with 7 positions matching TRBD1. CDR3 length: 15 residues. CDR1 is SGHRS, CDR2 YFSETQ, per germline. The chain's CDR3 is CASSRTGAGTDTQYF. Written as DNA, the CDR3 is TGCGCCAGCAGCCGCACAGGGGCGGGCACAGATACGCAGTACTTT.

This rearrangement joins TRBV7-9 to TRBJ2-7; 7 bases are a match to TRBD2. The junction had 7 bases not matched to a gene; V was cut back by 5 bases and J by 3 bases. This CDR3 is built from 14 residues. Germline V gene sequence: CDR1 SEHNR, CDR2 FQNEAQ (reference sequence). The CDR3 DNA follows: TGTGCCAGCAGCCGGGGACTACAACTCTACGAGCAGTACTTC. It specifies CASSRGLQLYEQYF.

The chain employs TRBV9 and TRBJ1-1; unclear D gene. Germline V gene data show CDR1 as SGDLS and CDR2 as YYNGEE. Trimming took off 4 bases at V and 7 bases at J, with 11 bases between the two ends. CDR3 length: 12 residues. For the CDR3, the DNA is TGTGCCAGCAGCCCCGGTCAGGTTGAAGCTTTCTTT. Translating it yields CASSPGQVEAFF.

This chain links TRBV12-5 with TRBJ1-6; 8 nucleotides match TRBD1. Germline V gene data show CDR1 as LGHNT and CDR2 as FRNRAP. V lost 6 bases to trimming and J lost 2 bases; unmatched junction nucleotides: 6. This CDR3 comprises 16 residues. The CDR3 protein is CASGQGQGPYNSPLHF. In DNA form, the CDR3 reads TGTGCTAGTGGACAAGGACAGGGCCCCTATAATTCACCCCTCCACTTT.

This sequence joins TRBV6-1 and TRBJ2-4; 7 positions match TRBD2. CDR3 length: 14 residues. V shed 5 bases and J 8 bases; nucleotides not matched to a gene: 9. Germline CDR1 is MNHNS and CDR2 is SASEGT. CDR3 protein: CASSLTREGDIQYF. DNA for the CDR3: TGTGCCAGCAGTCTTACCAGGGAGGGCGACATTCAGTACTTC.

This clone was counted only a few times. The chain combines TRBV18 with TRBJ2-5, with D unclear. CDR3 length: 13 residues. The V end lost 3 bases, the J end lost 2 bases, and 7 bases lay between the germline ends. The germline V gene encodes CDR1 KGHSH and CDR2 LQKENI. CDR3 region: CASSPWAQETQYF. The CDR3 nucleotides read TGTGCCAGCTCACCGTGGGCACAAGAGACCCAGTACTTC.

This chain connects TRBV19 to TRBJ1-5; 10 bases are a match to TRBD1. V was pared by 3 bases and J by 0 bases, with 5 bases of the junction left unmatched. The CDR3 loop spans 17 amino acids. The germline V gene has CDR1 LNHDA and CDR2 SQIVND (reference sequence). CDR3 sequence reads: CASSMAGTGDSNQPQHF. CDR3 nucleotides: TGTGCCAGTAGTATGGCCGGGACAGGGGATAGCAATCAGCCCCAGCATTTT. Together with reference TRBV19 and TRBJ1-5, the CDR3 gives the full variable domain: DGGITQSPKYLFRKEGQNVTLSCEQNLNHDAMYWYRQDPGQGLRLIYYSQIVNDFQKGDIAEGYSVSREKKESFPLTVTSAQKNPTAFYLCASSMAGTGDSNQPQHFGDGTRLSIL.

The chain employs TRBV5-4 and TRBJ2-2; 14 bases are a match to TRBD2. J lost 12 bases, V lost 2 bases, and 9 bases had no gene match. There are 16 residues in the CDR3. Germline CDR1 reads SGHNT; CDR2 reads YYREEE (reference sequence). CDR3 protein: CASSFRLAGGPLKLFF. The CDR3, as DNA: TGTGCCAGCAGCTTTCGACTAGCGGGGGGGCCTCTAAAGCTGTTTTTT. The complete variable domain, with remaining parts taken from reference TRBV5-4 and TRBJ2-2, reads ETGVTQSPTHLIKTRGQQVTLRCSSQSGHNTVSWYQQALGQGPQFIFQYYREEENGRGNFPPRFSGLQFPNYSSELNVNALELDDSALYLCASSFRLAGGPLKLFFGEGSRLTVL.